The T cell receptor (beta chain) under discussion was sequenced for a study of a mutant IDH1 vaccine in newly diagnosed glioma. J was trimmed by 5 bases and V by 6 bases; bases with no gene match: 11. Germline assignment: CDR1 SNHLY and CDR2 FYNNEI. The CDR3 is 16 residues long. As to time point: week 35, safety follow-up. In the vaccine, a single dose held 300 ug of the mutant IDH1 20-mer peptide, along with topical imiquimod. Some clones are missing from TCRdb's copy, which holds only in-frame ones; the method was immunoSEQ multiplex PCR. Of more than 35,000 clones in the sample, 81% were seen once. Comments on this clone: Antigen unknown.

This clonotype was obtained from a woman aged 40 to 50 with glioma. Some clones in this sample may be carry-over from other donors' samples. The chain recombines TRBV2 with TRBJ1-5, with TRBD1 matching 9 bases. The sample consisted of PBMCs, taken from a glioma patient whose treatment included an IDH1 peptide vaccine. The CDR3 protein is CASRPDRGNGYQPQHF. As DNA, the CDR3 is TGTGCCAGCAGGCCCGACAGGGGGAATGGGTATCAGCCCCAGCATTTT.